What follows are 16 T cell receptor beta chains derived from one specimen sequenced in a study of CD8+ T cells in alopecia areata (dated by TCRdb to the late 2010s). The time point label on this specimen signifies: baseline before oral tofacitinib. The library came from the immunoSEQ multiplex PCR assay. To provide template for TCR sequencing, every sample had RNA extracted and reverse transcribed into cDNA. TCRdb took over this immuneACCESS table, retaining in-frame rearrangements with V and J assigned. Such tables are incomplete; in checked studies, under half of the missing clones stem from an unresolved V gene, and the remainder is unexplained. In all, the sample holds some 170,000 clones, and about 60% of those were seen once. Under 15% of the sample comes from the top ten. The material sequenced was CD4+ T cells sorted from blood, taken at week 0. The receptors originated from a human donor with alopecia areata.

This clone was detected only a few times. The chain combines TRBV29-1 with TRBJ2-7, with 7 bases matching TRBD1. This CDR3 spans 11 amino acids. Trimming cost V 7 bases and J 2 bases; bases outside gene matches: 2. Germline CDR1 is SQVTM and CDR2 is ANQGSEA. CDR3 in DNA: TGCAGCGCGACAGGGACCTACGAGCAGTACTTC. Translation gives CSATGTYEQYF.

The chain employs TRBV2 and TRBJ2-1; D tentatively fits TRBD1 or TRBD2 (5 bases each). V was shortened by 7 bases and J by 5 bases, with 12 bases between the two germline ends. This CDR3 has 13 residues. CDR1 and CDR2 (germline): SNHLY, FYNNEI. CDR3 nucleotide sequence: TGTGCCAGCAATCGGGACGTTAACAATGAGCAGTTCTTC. Residues: CASNRDVNNEQFF.

This clone was seen only a few times. The chain carries TRBV30 and TRBJ1-5; D may be TRBD1 (6 bases). Germline loops: CDR1 GTSNPN, CDR2 SVGIG (reference sequence). The CDR3 extends over 17 amino acids. The V gene lost 0 bases and the J gene lost 7 bases, with 22 bases spanning the gap. The DNA for the CDR3 is TGTGCCTGGAGTGTGGAGTTCAGCGGGGGGCGATTGCAGCCCCAGCATTTT. Translation gives CAWSVEFSGGRLQPQHF.

The chain links TRBV5-1 to TRBJ2-2, with 7 bases that match TRBD1. There are 14 residues in the CDR3. Trimming removed 2 bases from V and 4 bases from J; junction bases left unmatched: 2. In germline, CDR1 is SGHRS, CDR2 YFSETQ. The CDR3 nucleotides are TGCGCCAGCAGCTTACAGGGGATCACCGGGGAGCTGTTTTTT. It yields the protein CASSLQGITGELFF. Supplemented by reference TRBV5-1 and TRBJ2-2, the full variable domain reads KAGVTQTPRYLIKTRGQQVTLSCSPISGHRSVSWYQQTPGQGLQFLFEYFSETQRNKGNFPGRFSGRQFSNSRSEMNVSTLELGDSALYLCASSLQGITGELFFGEGSRLTVL.

CDR3 in amino acids: CASSQDSRGETQYF. CDR3 coding DNA: TGTGCCAGCAGCCAAGATTCCCGGGGGGAGACCCAGTACTTC. The J gene is TRBJ2-5, the V gene TRBV4-2; tentative D call: TRBD2 (6 bases). The CDR3 has 14 residues. V was clipped by 0 bases and J by 5 bases, with 10 bases between them. Germline V CDR1 and CDR2: LGHNA, YNFKEQ.

The rearrangement links TRBV7-2 to TRBJ2-5; maybe TRBD1 (5 bases). Trimming stripped 3 bases from V and 5 bases from J, with 13 bases between. CDR1 and CDR2 from the germline V gene are SGHTA and FQGNSA. This CDR3 is 14 amino acids long. The CDR3 bases are TGTGCCAGCAGCTTCAGACAGACCGTGGAGACCCAGTACTTC. Translation: CASSFRQTVETQYF.

The sample holds a few counts of this clone. The V gene is TRBV7-8, the J gene TRBJ2-3; D remains ambiguous. The CDR3 spans 14 residues. Germline CDR1 is SGHVS and CDR2 is FQNEAQ. Trimming left V 0 bases short and J 2 bases short, with 6 bases between. The CDR3 coding sequence is TGTGCCAGCAGCTTAGCGACGATCACAGATACGCAGTATTTT. Encoded protein: CASSLATITDTQYF.

V and J are TRBV4-1 and TRBJ2-2; 7 bases are shared with TRBD1. From germline, CDR1 is MGHRA and CDR2 YSYEKL. The CDR3 sequence is 17 residues long. Germline trimming cut 1 base from V and 4 bases from J; bases unmatched to any gene: 9. This chain's CDR3 is CASSQVMGTATTGELFF. CDR3 DNA: TGCGCCAGCAGCCAAGTAATGGGGACAGCCACCACCGGGGAGCTGTTTTTT.

The chain recombines TRBV28 with TRBJ2-5, with a weak D call TRBD2 (5 bases). The V end lost 6 bases, the J end lost 2 bases, and 10 bases lay between the germline ends. CDR1 is MDHEN and CDR2 is SYDVKM in the germline V gene. The CDR3 sequence is 13 residues long. CDR3 sequence reads: CASRRATQETQYF. CDR3 bases: TGTGCCAGCAGGAGGGCGACACAAGAGACCCAGTACTTC.

The chain recombines TRBV13 with TRBJ2-2; D uncertain. Germline V gives CDR1 PRHDT, CDR2 FYEKMQ (reference sequence). The CDR3 is 12 residues long. Trimming stripped 5 bases from V and 4 bases from J, with 5 bases between. CDR3 nucleotide sequence: TGTGCCAGCAGCGGCCCCACCGGGGAGCTGTTTTTT. It encodes CASSGPTGELFF. Drawing the rest from reference TRBV13 and TRBJ2-2, the complete variable domain is AAGVIQSPRHLIKEKRETATLKCYPIPRHDTVYWYQQGPGQDPQFLISFYEKMQSDKGSIPDRFSAQQFSDYHSELNMSSLELGDSALYFCASSGPTGELFFGEGSRLTVL.

The chain couples TRBV30 to TRBJ1-2; 9 nucleotides agree with TRBD1. Per the germline V gene, CDR1 is GTSNPN and CDR2 is SVGIG (reference sequence). The junction had 18 bases not matched to a gene; V was cut back by 4 bases and J by 3 bases. This CDR3 comprises 18 residues. The CDR3 DNA follows: TGTGCCTGGAAAGGAGCCTTCAACGCGGGACAGGGTGACTATGGCTACACCTTC. It translates to CAWKGAFNAGQGDYGYTF.

This clone was picked up a small number of times. The chain is built from TRBV29-1 and TRBJ1-3; D is ambiguous. This CDR3 comprises 14 residues. V dropped 4 bases and J dropped 0 bases, with 10 bases sitting between them. Germline V gene data show CDR1 as SQVTM and CDR2 as ANQGSEA. CDR3 sequence (DNA): TGCAGCGTTGCCGCAGTCAGCTCTGGAAACACCATATATTTT. Amino acids: CSVAAVSSGNTIYF.

J is TRBJ1-6 and V is TRBV18; D call uncertain. The CDR3 length is 16 residues. Trimming took off 1 base at V and 5 bases at J, with 12 bases between the two ends. The germline V gene encodes CDR1 KGHSH and CDR2 LQKENI. The CDR3 sequence: CASSPHGVPNNSPLHF. Written as DNA, the CDR3 is TGTGCCAGCTCACCACACGGGGTCCCGAATAATTCACCCCTCCACTTT.

V is TRBV29-1 and J is TRBJ2-5, with unresolved D. CDR1 and CDR2 (germline): SQVTM, ANQGSEA. There are 12 residues in the CDR3. Trimming took 7 bases from V and 2 from J, leaving 11 bases between them. The CDR3 DNA reads TGCAGCGGGGCGGTGGGGCAAGAGACCCAGTACTTC. Its translation: CSGAVGQETQYF.

This clone was counted a single time. V gene TRBV12-5 combines with J gene TRBJ2-4; 7 bases align to TRBD2. The CDR3 totals 17 residues. CDR1 and CDR2 from the germline V gene are LGHNT and FRNRAP. The V gene end was trimmed by 1 base and the J gene end by 0 bases; junction bases not matched to a gene: 6. As DNA, the CDR3 is TGTGCTAGTGGTTTGGATTCGGGGGGTCTAGCCAAAAACATTCAGTACTTC. It translates to CASGLDSGGLAKNIQYF.

The rearrangement links TRBV29-1 to TRBJ2-3; D is uncertain. Germline-derived CDR1 and CDR2 are SQVTM and ANQGSEA. The CDR3 runs 12 residues. Trimming took 2 bases from V and 1 from J, leaving 4 bases between them. CDR3 in DNA: TGCAGCGTTGAACCTCGCACAGATACGCAGTATTTT. Its translation is CSVEPRTDTQYF.